The 9 T cell receptor beta chains below all came from one sample that was sequenced in a study of blood T cell repertoires in COVID-19. This table comes from immunoSEQ multiplex PCR, and its TCRdb copy is limited to in-frame clones, with some not included. The table lists roughly 220,000 clones, about 79% of them singletons. The sequenced sample was PBMCs or T cells enriched from blood (not recorded which). Receptors were obtained from a woman aged 40 to 50 with acute COVID-19.

In DNA form, the CDR3 reads TGTGCCAGTAGTATAGACCCTAGTCGGCAGAGTGAGCAGTTCTTC. Translated: CASSIDPSRQSEQFF. The V and J genes are TRBV19 and TRBJ2-1; no reliable D call. Germline values: CDR1 LNHDA, CDR2 SQIVND (reference sequence). The CDR3 is 15 amino acids. With 0 bases removed from V and 9 bases from J, the gap between germline ends came to 15 bases.

The V gene is TRBV24-1, the J gene TRBJ2-1, with 8 positions matching TRBD2. The V gene's germline CDR1 is KGHDR and CDR2 SFDVKD. V lost 2 bases to trimming and J lost 7 bases; unmatched junction nucleotides: 9. CDR3 length equals 16 residues. CDR3 amino acids: CATSDSGSGKLNEQFF. The CDR3 region has the DNA TGTGCCACCAGTGATTCAGGTAGCGGGAAGTTAAATGAGCAGTTCTTC.

The rearrangement uses TRBV3-1 (or the pseudogene TRBV3-2) and TRBJ2-1, with a possible D match to TRBD2 (5 bases). Germline V lookup: CDR1 LGHDT, CDR2 YNNKEL (reference sequence). V shed 2 bases and J shed 5 bases, with 10 bases lying between them. The CDR3 sequence is 14 residues long. The chain's CDR3 is CASSQRTFDNEQFF. CDR3 nucleotides: TGTGCCAGCAGCCAAAGGACTTTCGACAATGAGCAGTTCTTC.

V and J are TRBV3-1 (or the pseudogene TRBV3-2) and TRBJ1-2; 12 bases fit TRBD1. The CDR3 is 15 amino acids. J gave up 5 bases and V 3 bases, and 4 bases lay outside the gene matches. The V gene's germline CDR1 is LGHDT and CDR2 YNNKEL (reference sequence). The CDR3 is CASSQGTGGWYGYTF. The CDR3 coding sequence is TGTGCCAGCAGCCAGGGGACAGGGGGCTGGTATGGCTACACCTTC.

The J gene is TRBJ1-5, the V gene TRBV5-6; possible D gene TRBD1, 5 bases. The CDR3 runs to 18 residues. The V and J ends lost 0 bases and 6 bases respectively, with 22 bases between them. The germline gives CDR1 SGHDT, CDR2 YYEEEE. The CDR3 region is CASSLGSGSSTMGQPQHF. CDR3 nucleotides: TGTGCCAGCAGCTTGGGTTCAGGGTCGTCCACAATGGGTCAGCCCCAGCATTTT.

The sample holds one count of this clone. V and J are TRBV19 and TRBJ1-1; 11 bases fit TRBD1. This CDR3 contains 15 residues. Germline assignment: CDR1 LNHDA and CDR2 SQIVND (reference sequence). J was trimmed by 12 bases and V by 3 bases; bases with no gene match: 12. The CDR3 nucleotides are TGTGCCAGTAGTATTGGCGGGACAGGGGGGTCGAAAACTTTCTTT. The encoded protein is CASSIGGTGGSKTFF.

The chain has TRBV28 and TRBJ1-2, with D possibly being TRBD1 (6 bases). Germline loops: CDR1 MDHEN, CDR2 SYDVKM. The ends were cut back, 1 base at V and 4 bases at J, with 7 bases in the middle. This CDR3 region has 13 residues. CDR3 in amino acids: CASSLYRVYGYTF. CDR3 nucleotide sequence: TGTGCCAGCAGTTTATACAGGGTCTATGGCTACACCTTC.

The V gene is TRBV2, the J gene TRBJ1-5, with unresolved D. Trimming pared 4 bases from V and 6 bases from J, leaving 13 bases between. The CDR3 consists of 14 residues. In germline, CDR1 is SNHLY, CDR2 FYNNEI. CDR3 region: CASSVQAISQPQHF. The DNA for the CDR3 is TGTGCCAGCAGTGTGCAGGCAATCAGTCAGCCCCAGCATTTT.

The V call is TRBV5-1, the J call TRBJ1-1, with D maybe TRBD1 (6 bases). Deletions cut 0 bases from V and 4 bases from J, with 16 bases between. Germline V gene lookup returns CDR1 SGHRS and CDR2 YFSETQ. CDR3 length: 16 amino acids. Here the CDR3 DNA reads TGCGCCAGCAGCTTGGATTCACAGGGTGGGTTCACTGAAGCTTTCTTT. Residues: CASSLDSQGGFTEAFF.